Below, one TCR beta chain is given with its context. The target antigen is unknown. These data originate in a study of identifying expanded T cells in peripheral blood. General study points: Over about two and four weeks, about 15 and 19 clones changed, versus around 1.2 between replicates.

During the collection period, no donor immune events like infections were recorded. Produced via immunoSEQ multiplex PCR; TCRdb's table is partial and in-frame only. The table shows 83,000 or so clones, with about nine tenths occurring only once. V lost 7 bases and J lost 6, with 19 bases in between. This CDR3 comprises 15 residues. Germline loops: CDR1 SGHRS, CDR2 YFSETQ. This sequence joins TRBV5-1 and TRBJ2-2, with D uncertain. The receptor's source is a person aged 18 to 75 in good health. The sample comprised blood. The CDR3 DNA sequence: TGCGCCAGCCGCCCCCTAAGGCTAGTGCCCGGGGAGCTGTTTTTT. Its translation is CASRPLRLVPGELFF.